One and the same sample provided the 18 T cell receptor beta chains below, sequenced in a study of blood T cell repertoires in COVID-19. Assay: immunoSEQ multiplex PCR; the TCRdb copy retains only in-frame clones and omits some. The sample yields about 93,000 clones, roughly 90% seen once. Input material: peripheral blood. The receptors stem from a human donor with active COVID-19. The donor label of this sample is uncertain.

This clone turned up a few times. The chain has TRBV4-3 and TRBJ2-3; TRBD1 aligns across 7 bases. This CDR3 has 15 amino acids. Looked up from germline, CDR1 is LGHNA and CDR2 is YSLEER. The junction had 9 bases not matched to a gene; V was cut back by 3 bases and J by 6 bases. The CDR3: CASSQDRDSSDTQYF. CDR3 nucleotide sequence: TGCGCCAGCAGCCAGGACCGGGACAGCTCCGATACGCAGTATTTT.

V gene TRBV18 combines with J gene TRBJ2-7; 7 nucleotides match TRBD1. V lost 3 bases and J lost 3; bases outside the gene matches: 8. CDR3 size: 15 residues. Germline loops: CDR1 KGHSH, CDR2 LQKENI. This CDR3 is CASSPSAGGFYEQYF. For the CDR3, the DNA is TGTGCCAGCTCACCCTCGGCAGGGGGTTTCTACGAGCAGTACTTC.

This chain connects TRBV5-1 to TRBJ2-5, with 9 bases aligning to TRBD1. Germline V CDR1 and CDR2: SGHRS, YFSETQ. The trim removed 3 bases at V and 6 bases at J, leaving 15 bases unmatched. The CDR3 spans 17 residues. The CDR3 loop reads CASSSPIQDRGQQTQYF. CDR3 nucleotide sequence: TGCGCCAGCAGCTCACCAATCCAGGACAGGGGTCAACAGACCCAGTACTTC.

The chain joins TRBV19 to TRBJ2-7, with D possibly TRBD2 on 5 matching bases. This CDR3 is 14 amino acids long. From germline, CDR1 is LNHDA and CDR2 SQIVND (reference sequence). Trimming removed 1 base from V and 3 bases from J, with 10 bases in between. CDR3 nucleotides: TGTGCCAGTAGTATAGGGGAGTTGGGCTACGAGCAGTACTTC. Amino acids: CASSIGELGYEQYF.

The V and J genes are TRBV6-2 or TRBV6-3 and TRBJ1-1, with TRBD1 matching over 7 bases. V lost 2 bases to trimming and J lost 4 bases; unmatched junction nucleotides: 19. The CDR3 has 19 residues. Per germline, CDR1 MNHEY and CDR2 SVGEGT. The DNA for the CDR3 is TGTGCCAGCAGTTACCCCAAAACGCCAAGACAGGGTTTGAGCACTGAAGCTTTCTTT. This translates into CASSYPKTPRQGLSTEAFF.

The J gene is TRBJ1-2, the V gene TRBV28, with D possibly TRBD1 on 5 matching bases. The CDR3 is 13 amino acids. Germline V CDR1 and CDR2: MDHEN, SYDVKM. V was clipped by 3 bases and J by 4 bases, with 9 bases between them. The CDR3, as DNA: TGTGCCAGCAGTTTTGACAGCCTCTATGGCTACACCTTC. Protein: CASSFDSLYGYTF.

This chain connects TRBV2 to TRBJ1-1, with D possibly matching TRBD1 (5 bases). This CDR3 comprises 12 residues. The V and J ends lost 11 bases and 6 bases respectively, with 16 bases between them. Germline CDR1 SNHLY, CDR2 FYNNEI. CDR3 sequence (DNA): TGTGCCCTAAGGGCTACAGGCGCTGAAGCTTTCTTT. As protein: CALRATGAEAFF.

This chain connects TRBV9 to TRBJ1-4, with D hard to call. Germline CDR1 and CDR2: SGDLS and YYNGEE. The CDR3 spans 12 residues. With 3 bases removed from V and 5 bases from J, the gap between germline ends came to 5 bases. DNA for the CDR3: TGTGCCAGCAGCGCCCTAAATGAAAAACTGTTTTTT. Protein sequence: CASSALNEKLFF.

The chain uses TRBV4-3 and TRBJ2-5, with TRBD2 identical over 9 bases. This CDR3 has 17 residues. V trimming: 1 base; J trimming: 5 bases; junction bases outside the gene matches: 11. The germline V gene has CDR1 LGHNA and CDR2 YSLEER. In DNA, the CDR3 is TGCGCCAGCAGCCAAGCGGTGGCGGGGGGGCCTCGGGAGACCCAGTACTTC. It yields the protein CASSQAVAGGPRETQYF.

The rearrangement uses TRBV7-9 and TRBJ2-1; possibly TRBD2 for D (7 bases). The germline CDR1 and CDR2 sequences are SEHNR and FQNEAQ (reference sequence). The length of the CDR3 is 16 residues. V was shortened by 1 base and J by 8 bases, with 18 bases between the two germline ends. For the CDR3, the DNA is TGTGCCAGCAGCTTAGGACTAGGGGGGAGGGTCCATGAGCAGTTCTTC. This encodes CASSLGLGGRVHEQFF.

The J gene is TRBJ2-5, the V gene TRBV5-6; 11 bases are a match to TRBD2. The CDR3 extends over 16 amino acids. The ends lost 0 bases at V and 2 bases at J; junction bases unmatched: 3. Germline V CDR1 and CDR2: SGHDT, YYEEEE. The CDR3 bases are TGTGCCAGCAGCTTGGGGACTAGCGGGCTACAAGAGACCCAGTACTTC. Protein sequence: CASSLGTSGLQETQYF. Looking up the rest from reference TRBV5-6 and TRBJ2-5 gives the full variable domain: DAGVTQSPTHLIKTRGQQVTLRCSPKSGHDTVSWYQQALGQGPQFIFQYYEEEERQRGNFPDRFSGHQFPNYSSELNVNALLLGDSALYLCASSLGTSGLQETQYFGPGTRLLVL.

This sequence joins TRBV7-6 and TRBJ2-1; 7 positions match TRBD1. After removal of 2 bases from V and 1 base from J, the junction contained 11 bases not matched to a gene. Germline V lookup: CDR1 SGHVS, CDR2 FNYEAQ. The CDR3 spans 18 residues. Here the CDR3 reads CASSLNRQGVGSYNEQFF. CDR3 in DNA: TGTGCCAGCAGCTTAAATCGGCAGGGGGTCGGATCCTACAATGAGCAGTTCTTC. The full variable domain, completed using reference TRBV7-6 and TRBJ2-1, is GAGVSQSPRYKVTKRGQDVALRCDPISGHVSLYWYRQALGQGPEFLTYFNYEAQQDKSGLPNDRFSAERPEGSISTLTIQRTEQRDSAMYRCASSLNRQGVGSYNEQFFGPGTRLTVL.

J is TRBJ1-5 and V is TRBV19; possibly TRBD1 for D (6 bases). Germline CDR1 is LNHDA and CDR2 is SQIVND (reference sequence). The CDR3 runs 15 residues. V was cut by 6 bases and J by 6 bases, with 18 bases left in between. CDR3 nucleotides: TGTGCCAGTAGCTATGACAGGAAAGTAAGTCAGCCCCAGCATTTT. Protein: CASSYDRKVSQPQHF.

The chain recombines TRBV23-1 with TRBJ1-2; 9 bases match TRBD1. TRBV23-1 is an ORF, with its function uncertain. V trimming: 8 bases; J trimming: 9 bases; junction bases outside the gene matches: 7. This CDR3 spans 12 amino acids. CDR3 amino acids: CASATGGESYTF. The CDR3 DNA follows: TGCGCCAGCGCTACAGGGGGCGAGAGCTACACCTTC.

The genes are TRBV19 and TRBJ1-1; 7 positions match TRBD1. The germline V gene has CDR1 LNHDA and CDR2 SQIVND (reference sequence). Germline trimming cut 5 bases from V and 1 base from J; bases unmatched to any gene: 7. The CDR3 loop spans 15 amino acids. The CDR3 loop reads CASSLYRGGNTEAFF. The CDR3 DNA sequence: TGTGCCAGTAGTCTATACAGGGGAGGGAACACTGAAGCTTTCTTT.

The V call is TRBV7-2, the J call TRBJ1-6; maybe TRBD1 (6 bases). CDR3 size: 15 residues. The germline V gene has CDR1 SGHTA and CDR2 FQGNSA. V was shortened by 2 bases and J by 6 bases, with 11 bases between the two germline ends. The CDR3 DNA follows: TGTGCCAGCAGCTTAAATGGACAGATTAATTCACCCCTCCACTTT. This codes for CASSLNGQINSPLHF.

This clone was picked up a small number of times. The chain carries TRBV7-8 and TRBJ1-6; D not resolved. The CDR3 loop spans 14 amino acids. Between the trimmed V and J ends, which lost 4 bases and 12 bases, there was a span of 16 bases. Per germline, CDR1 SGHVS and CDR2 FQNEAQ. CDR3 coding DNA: TGTGCCAGCAGCTCGAGGGCCGCGCAGAGACCCCTCCACTTT. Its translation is CASSSRAAQRPLHF.

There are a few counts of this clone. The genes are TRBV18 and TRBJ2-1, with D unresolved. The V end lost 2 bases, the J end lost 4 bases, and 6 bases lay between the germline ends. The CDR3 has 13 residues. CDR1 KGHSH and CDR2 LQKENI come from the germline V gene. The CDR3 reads CASSPTQYNEQFF. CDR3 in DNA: TGTGCCAGCTCACCAACACAGTACAATGAGCAGTTCTTC.